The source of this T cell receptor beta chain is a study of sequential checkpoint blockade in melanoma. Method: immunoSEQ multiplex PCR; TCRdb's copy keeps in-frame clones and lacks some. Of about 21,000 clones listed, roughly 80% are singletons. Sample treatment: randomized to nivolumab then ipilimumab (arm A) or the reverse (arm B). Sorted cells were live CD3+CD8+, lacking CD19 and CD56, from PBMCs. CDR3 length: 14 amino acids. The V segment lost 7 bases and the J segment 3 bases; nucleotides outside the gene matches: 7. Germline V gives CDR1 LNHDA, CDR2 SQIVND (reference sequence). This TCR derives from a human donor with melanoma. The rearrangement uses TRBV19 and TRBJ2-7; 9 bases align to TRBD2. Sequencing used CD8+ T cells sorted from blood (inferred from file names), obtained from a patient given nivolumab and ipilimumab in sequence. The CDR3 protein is CASNMGLADYEQYF. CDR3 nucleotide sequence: TGTGCCAGTAACATGGGACTAGCAGACTACGAGCAGTACTTC.